A single sample is the source of the 21 T cell receptor beta chains below, sequenced in a study of blood T cell repertoires in COVID-19 (dated by TCRdb to 2018 to 2021). The receptor library was made with the immunoSEQ multiplex PCR assay. The table comes from immuneACCESS by way of TCRdb, which keeps in-frame sequences with V and J called. Part of the clones is missing from these tables; in studies checked, under half for an unresolved V gene and the rest for unknown reasons. Present in this sample are 200,000 to 250,000 clones, approximately 90% of which were seen just once. Clones ranked in the top ten supply more than 0.7% of the sample. Input material: peripheral blood. The receptors were sampled from a man aged 60 to 69 with COVID-19, enrolled during active disease.

This clone was picked up a small number of times. This sequence joins TRBV12-5 and TRBJ1-1, with a tentative D call TRBD1 (5 bases). The CDR3 runs to 14 residues. Germline lookup yields CDR1 LGHNT and CDR2 FRNRAP. Trimming cost V 1 base and J 5 bases, with 11 bases left between them. CDR3 in amino acids: CASGLALGGTEAFF. DNA of the CDR3: TGTGCTAGTGGTTTGGCTCTCGGGGGAACTGAAGCTTTCTTT.

This clone occurred once. J is TRBJ2-2 and V is TRBV3-1 (or the pseudogene TRBV3-2); 7 bases agree with TRBD2. Germline V gene data show CDR1 as LGHDT and CDR2 as YNNKEL (reference sequence). CDR3 length: 15 residues. The junction had 8 bases not matched to a gene; V was cut back by 0 bases and J by 10 bases. CDR3 region: CASSQDLTSRLELFF. In nucleotides, the CDR3 is TGTGCCAGCAGCCAAGACCTGACTAGCCGCCTGGAGCTGTTTTTT.

The chain couples TRBV3-1 (or the pseudogene TRBV3-2) to TRBJ1-2, with D maybe TRBD1 (6 bases). The V gene's germline CDR1 is LGHDT and CDR2 YNNKEL (reference sequence). The CDR3 sequence is 17 residues long. The V end lost 4 bases, the J end lost 3 bases, and 21 bases lay between the germline ends. CDR3 nucleotides: TGTGCCAGCAGCCCCTATAACTCAGGGGTTCTCGACTATGGCTACACCTTC. Translation: CASSPYNSGVLDYGYTF.

V usage is TRBV9 and J usage is TRBJ2-1, with 10 bases matching TRBD2. Trimming cost V 2 bases and J 8 bases; bases outside gene matches: 7. The germline gives CDR1 SGDLS, CDR2 YYNGEE. The CDR3 has 15 residues. The CDR3 here is CASSVRLAGYDEQFF. CDR3 DNA sequence: TGTGCCAGCAGCGTCCGACTAGCGGGCTATGATGAGCAGTTCTTC.

This clone was counted once. Other DNA sequences in this specimen translate into the identical CDR3. The CDR3 here is CASSSLPTGMNTEAFF. The CDR3 coding sequence is TGCGCCAGCAGTTCCCTCCCGACAGGTATGAACACTGAAGCTTTCTTT. The chain links TRBV5-1 to TRBJ1-1, with D possibly matching TRBD1 (6 bases). Germline V lookup: CDR1 SGHRS, CDR2 YFSETQ. V was pared by 5 bases and J by 0 bases, with 17 bases between. The CDR3 runs 16 residues.

The gene calls are TRBV11-2 and TRBJ2-3, with D uncertain. The V and J ends lost 1 base and 5 bases respectively, with 10 bases between them. The CDR3 is 14 residues long. Germline lookup yields CDR1 SGHAT and CDR2 FQNNGV. The chain's CDR3 is CASSLGRRGDTQYF. The CDR3 nucleotides are TGTGCCAGCAGCTTAGGTCGACGAGGAGATACGCAGTATTTT.

J is TRBJ1-2 and V is TRBV12-1; TRBD1, as called in the table, went unchecked against the DNA. TRBV12-1 is a pseudogene segment. The CDR3 contains 15 residues. CDR3 region: CASSCRQGRDYGYTF. CDR3 nucleotide sequence: TGTGCCAGCAGCTGTCGACAGGGGAGGGACTATGGCTACACCTTC.

The chain combines TRBV4-3 with TRBJ2-1; D may be TRBD1 (6 bases). V lost 4 bases and J 6 bases, leaving 22 bases between the germline ends. The CDR3 extends over 17 amino acids. Germline assignment: CDR1 LGHNA and CDR2 YSLEER. The CDR3 DNA reads TGCGCCAGCAGCCCCCGAAACCGGCAGGGGCTGGGCAATGAGCAGTTCTTC. As protein: CASSPRNRQGLGNEQFF.

A word on this clone: An end of the junction differs from the germline gene, which may be a read error. The genes are TRBV10-1 and TRBJ2-7; D is uncertain. The CDR3 is made up of 11 amino acids. Germline V gene lookup returns CDR1 WNHNN and CDR2 SYGVQD (reference sequence). The DNA for the CDR3 is TGCGCCAGCAGTGAGGAGGCCGGGTTCGACTTC. Its protein product is CASSEEAGFDF.

The chain joins TRBV27 to TRBJ1-6; D remains ambiguous. Germline V lookup: CDR1 MNHEY, CDR2 SMNVEV (reference sequence). The CDR3 spans 16 residues. Trimming shortened V by 6 bases and J by 0 bases, and 12 bases separated the two germline ends. The CDR3: CASSPVSSSYNSPLHF. The CDR3 bases are TGTGCCAGCAGCCCGGTCTCGAGCTCCTATAATTCACCCCTCCACTTT.

The chain carries TRBV6-5 and TRBJ1-2; D is ambiguous. The germline gives CDR1 MNHEY, CDR2 SVGAGI. Deletions cut 2 bases from V and 1 base from J, with 11 bases between. The CDR3 has 15 amino acids. CDR3 region: CASSYTSQSNYGYTF. CDR3 sequence (DNA): TGTGCCAGCAGTTACACCTCACAGAGTAACTATGGCTACACCTTC.

The chain has TRBV3-1 (or the pseudogene TRBV3-2) and TRBJ1-1; weak D call: TRBD1 (6 bases). The germline V gene has CDR1 LGHDT and CDR2 YNNKEL (reference sequence). Deletions cut 3 bases from V and 0 bases from J, with 14 bases between. The length of the CDR3 is 16 residues. As DNA, the CDR3 is TGTGCCAGCAGCCACACAGGGAAGGTCATGAACACTGAAGCTTTCTTT. As protein: CASSHTGKVMNTEAFF.

The chain combines TRBV6-6 with TRBJ1-2; 10 bases match TRBD1. Germline values: CDR1 MNHNY, CDR2 SVGAGI (reference sequence). J gave up 8 bases and V 1 base, and 7 bases lay outside the gene matches. This CDR3 is built from 15 residues. CDR3 sequence: CASSYYVGTGVGYTF. CDR3 DNA: TGTGCCAGCAGTTACTATGTCGGGACAGGGGTCGGCTACACCTTC.

The chain links TRBV4-3 to TRBJ2-2; 7 bases agree with TRBD1. This CDR3 has 15 residues. The germline V gene encodes CDR1 LGHNA and CDR2 YSLEER. Losses at the gene ends were 6 bases for V and 3 bases for J; bases not matched to a gene: 7. The CDR3 DNA reads TGCGCCAGCAGGAATACAGGGGTCGACACCGGGGAGCTGTTTTTT. Encoded protein: CASRNTGVDTGELFF.

The V gene is TRBV27, the J gene TRBJ2-6; TRBD2 might be the D (5 bases). Germline V gene sequence: CDR1 MNHEY, CDR2 SMNVEV (reference sequence). Trimming stripped 1 base from V and 0 bases from J, with 10 bases between. CDR3 size: 17 residues. As DNA, the CDR3 is TGTGCCAGCAGTTTATTTATAGAGGGCTCTGGGGCCAACGTCCTGACTTTC. Amino acids: CASSLFIEGSGANVLTF.

The CDR3 DNA sequence: TGTGCCAGCTCACTACTTCCAGGAGAAGCTTTCTTT. This codes for CASSLLPGEAFF. J is TRBJ1-1 and V is TRBV18; D ambiguous. The CDR3 consists of 12 residues. V lost 4 bases to trimming and J lost 8 bases, with 11 bases between them. CDR1 and CDR2 (germline): KGHSH, LQKENI.

The rearrangement links TRBV24-1 to TRBJ1-2, with TRBD1 as a possible D gene (5 bases). The CDR3 runs to 13 residues. In germline, CDR1 is KGHDR, CDR2 SFDVKD. The V gene lost 4 bases and the J gene lost 7 bases, with 12 bases spanning the gap. CDR3 residues: CATSDPRVSGYTF. The CDR3 nucleotides read TGTGCCACCAGTGACCCCAGGGTTTCTGGCTACACCTTC.

The CDR3 loop reads CAWTRGATGELFF. The CDR3 nucleotides read TGTGCCTGGACTCGGGGGGCCACCGGGGAGCTGTTTTTT. The chain links TRBV30 to TRBJ2-2; weak D call: TRBD2 (7 bases). The CDR3 spans 13 residues. Trimming took 4 bases from V and 4 from J, leaving 10 bases between them. Germline V lookup: CDR1 GTSNPN, CDR2 SVGIG (reference sequence).

In this sample, this clone turned up a few times. The chain links TRBV10-3 to TRBJ1-4; D perhaps matches TRBD1 (5 bases). The V and J ends lost 0 bases and 5 bases respectively, with 13 bases between them. The CDR3 sequence is 16 residues long. CDR1 is ENHRY and CDR2 is SYGVKD in the germline V gene. CDR3 in DNA: TGTGCCATCAGTGAGTCTGGGAGGGGAAAGAATGAAAAACTGTTTTTT. Translating gives CAISESGRGKNEKLFF.

This sequence joins TRBV3-1 (or the pseudogene TRBV3-2) and TRBJ2-7; a weak D match, TRBD2 (5 bases). This CDR3 is 14 amino acids long. Germline CDR1 and CDR2: LGHDT and YNNKEL (reference sequence). Trimming took 4 bases from V and 7 from J, leaving 17 bases between them. This CDR3 reads CASSRGPTTREQYF. The CDR3 nucleotides read TGTGCCAGCAGCCGCGGCCCTACCACTAGGGAGCAGTACTTC.

This chain joins TRBV19 and TRBJ1-2; a possible D gene is TRBD1 (5 bases). Germline V gene lookup returns CDR1 LNHDA and CDR2 SQIVND (reference sequence). V was clipped by 7 bases and J by 4 bases, with 10 bases between them. This CDR3 spans 12 amino acids. This CDR3 is CASTRQSYGYTF. As DNA, the CDR3 is TGTGCCAGTACGCGACAGAGCTATGGCTACACCTTC. The full variable domain, its missing parts supplied by reference TRBV19 and TRBJ1-2, is DGGITQSPKYLFRKEGQNVTLSCEQNLNHDAMYWYRQDPGQGLRLIYYSQIVNDFQKGDIAEGYSVSREKKESFPLTVTSAQKNPTAFYLCASTRQSYGYTFGSGTRLTVV.